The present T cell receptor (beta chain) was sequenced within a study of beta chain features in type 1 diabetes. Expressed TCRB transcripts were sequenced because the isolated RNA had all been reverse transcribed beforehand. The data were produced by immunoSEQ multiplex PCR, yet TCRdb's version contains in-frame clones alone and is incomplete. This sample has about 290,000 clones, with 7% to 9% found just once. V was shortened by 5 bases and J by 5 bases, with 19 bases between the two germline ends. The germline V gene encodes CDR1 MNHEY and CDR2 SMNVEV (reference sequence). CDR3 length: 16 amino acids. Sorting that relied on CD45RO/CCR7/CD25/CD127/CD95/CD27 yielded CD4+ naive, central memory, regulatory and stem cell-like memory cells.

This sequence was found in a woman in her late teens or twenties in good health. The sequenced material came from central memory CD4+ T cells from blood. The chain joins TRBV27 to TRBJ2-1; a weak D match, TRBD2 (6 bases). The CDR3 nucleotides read TGTGCCAGCAGTCCATTGAGTGGAGGGCGAGACAATGAGCAGTTCTTC. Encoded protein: CASSPLSGGRDNEQFF.